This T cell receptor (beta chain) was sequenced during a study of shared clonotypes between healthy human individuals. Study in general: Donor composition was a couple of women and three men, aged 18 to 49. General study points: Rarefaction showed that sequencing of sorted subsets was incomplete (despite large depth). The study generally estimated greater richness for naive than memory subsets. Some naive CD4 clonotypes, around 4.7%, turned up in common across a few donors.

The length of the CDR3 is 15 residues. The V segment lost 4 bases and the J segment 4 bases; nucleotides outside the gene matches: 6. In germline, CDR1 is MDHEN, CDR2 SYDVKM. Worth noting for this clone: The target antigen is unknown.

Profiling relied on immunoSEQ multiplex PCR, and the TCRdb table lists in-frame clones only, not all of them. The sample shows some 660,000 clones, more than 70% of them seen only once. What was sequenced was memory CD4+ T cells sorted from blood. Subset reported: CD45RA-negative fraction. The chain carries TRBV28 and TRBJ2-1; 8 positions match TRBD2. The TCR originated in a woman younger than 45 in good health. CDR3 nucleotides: TGTGCCAGCAGTTCTGCGGGAGGAGGATACAATGAGCAGTTCTTC. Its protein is CASSSAGGGYNEQFF.